The clone carrying this TCR beta chain was seen ten or more times. Its specificity is unknown. These data belong to a study of T cell repertoires in cytomegalovirus infection. Study at large: An indication of both CMV infection and matching HLA type came from public TCR beta signatures. Study-level findings and limits: Clonotypes of TCR beta that were HLA-C-restricted and CMV-specific dominated the ex vivo response. Pooled public TCR beta family frequency picked out CMV carriers with the relevant HLA.

The CDR3 has 17 amino acids. Germline V gives CDR1 MDHEN, CDR2 SYDVKM. V gave up 4 bases and J gave up 0 bases, with 13 bases separating them. TCRdb reprocessed the reads with MiXCR, giving one entry per CDR3 protein. The data show over 450,000 distinct CDR3 sequences, 11% seen once. The TCR was taken from a human donor in good health (CMV status not recorded). Some clones in this sample may be carry-over from other donors' samples. Material for sequencing was PBMCs. The chain has TRBV28 and TRBJ1-6; D perhaps matches TRBD1 (5 bases). Here the CDR3 DNA reads TGTGCCAGCAGTTCCGCCTCAGGGAGCTCCTATAATTCACCCCTCCACTTT. Translating it yields CASSSASGSSYNSPLHF.